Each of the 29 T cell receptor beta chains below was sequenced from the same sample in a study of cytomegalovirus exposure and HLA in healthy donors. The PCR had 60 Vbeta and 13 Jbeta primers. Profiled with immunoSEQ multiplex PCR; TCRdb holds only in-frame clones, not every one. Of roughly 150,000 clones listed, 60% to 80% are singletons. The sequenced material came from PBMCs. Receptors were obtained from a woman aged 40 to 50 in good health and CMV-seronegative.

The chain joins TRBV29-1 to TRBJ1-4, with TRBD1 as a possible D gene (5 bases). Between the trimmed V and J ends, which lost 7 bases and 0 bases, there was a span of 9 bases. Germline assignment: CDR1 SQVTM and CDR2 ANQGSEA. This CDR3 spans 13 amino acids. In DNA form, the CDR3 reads TGCAGCGGGATACAGGCAACTAATGAAAAACTGTTTTTT. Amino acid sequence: CSGIQATNEKLFF.

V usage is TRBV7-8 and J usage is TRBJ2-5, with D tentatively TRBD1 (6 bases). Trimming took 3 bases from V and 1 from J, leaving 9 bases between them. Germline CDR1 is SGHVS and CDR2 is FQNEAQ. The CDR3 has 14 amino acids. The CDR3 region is CASSFYRAQETQYF. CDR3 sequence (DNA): TGTGCCAGCAGCTTTTACAGGGCCCAAGAGACCCAGTACTTC.

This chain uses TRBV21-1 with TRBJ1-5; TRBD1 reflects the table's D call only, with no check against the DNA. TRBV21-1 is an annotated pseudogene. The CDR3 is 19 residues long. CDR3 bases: TGTGCCAGCAGCAGCCGGACAGGGAGGAGAGTGGACGGCGATCAGCCCCAGCATTTT. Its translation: CASSSRTGRRVDGDQPQHF.

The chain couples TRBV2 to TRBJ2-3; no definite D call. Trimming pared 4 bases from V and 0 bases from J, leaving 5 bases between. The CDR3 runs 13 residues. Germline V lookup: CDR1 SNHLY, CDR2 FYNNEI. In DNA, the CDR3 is TGTGCCAGCAGTGTGGCAAGCACAGATACGCAGTATTTT. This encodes CASSVASTDTQYF.

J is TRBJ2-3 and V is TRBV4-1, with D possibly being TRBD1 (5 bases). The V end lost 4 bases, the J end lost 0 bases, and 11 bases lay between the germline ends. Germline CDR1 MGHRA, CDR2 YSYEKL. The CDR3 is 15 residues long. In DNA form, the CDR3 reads TGCGCCAGCAGCCCCAGGACACCGAGCACAGATACGCAGTATTTT. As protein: CASSPRTPSTDTQYF.

The CDR3 sequence: CASSHPGGGGGYTF. CDR3 bases: TGCGCCAGCAGCCACCCTGGGGGGGGTGGAGGCTACACCTTC. The J gene is TRBJ1-2, the V gene TRBV4-1; possible D gene TRBD1, 5 bases. V lost 3 bases, J lost 8 bases, and 16 bases lay in between. Germline CDR1 and CDR2: MGHRA and YSYEKL. This CDR3 spans 14 amino acids.

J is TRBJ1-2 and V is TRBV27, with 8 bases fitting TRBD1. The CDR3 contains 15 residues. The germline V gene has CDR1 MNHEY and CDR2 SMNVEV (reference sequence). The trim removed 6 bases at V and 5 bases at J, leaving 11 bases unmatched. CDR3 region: CASSRDRPRGYGYTF. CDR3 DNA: TGTGCCAGCAGCCGGGACAGGCCCCGGGGATATGGCTACACCTTC.

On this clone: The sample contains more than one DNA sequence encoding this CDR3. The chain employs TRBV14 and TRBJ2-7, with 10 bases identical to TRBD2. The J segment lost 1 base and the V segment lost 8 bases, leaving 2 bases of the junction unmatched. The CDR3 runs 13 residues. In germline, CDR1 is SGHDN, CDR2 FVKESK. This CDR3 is CASRAGGSYEQYF. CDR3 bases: TGTGCCAGCCGAGCGGGAGGGTCCTACGAGCAGTACTTC. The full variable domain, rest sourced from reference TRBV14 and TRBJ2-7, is EAGVTQFPSHSVIEKGQTVTLRCDPISGHDNLYWYRRVMGKEIKFLLHFVKESKQDESGMPNNRFLAERTGGTYSTLKVQPAELEDSGVYFCASRAGGSYEQYFGPGTRLTVT.

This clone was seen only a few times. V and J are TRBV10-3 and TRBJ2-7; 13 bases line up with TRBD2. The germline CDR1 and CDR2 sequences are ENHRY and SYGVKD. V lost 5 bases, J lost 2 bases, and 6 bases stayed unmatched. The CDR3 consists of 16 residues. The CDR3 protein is CAISWTSGGLTYEQYF. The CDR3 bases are TGTGCCATCAGTTGGACTAGCGGGGGCCTCACCTACGAGCAGTACTTC.

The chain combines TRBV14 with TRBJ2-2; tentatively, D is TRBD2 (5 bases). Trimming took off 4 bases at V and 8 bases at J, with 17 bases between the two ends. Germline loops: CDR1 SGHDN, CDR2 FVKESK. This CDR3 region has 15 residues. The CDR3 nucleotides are TGTGCCAGCAGCCCCCGTGGGATTTGGACTGGGGAGCTGTTTTTT. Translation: CASSPRGIWTGELFF.

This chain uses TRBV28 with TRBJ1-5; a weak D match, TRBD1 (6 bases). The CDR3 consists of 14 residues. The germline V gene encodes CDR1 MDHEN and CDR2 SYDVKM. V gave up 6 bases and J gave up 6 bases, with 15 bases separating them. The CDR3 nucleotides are TGTGCCAGCAGCAACAGGGTGCAGGGTCAGCCCCAGCATTTT. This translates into CASSNRVQGQPQHF.

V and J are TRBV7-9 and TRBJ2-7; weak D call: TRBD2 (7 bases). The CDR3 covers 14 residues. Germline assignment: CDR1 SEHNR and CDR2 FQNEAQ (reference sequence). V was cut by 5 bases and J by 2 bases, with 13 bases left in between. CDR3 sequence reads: CASSRSGGPYEQYF. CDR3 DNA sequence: TGTGCCAGCAGCCGATCGGGGGGCCCCTACGAGCAGTACTTC.

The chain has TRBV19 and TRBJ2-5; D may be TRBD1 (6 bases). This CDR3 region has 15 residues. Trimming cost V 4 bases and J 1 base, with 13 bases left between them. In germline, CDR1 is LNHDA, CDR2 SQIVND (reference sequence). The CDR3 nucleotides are TGTGCCAGTAGTACCCCCCGACAGGCCCAAGAGACCCAGTACTTC. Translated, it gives CASSTPRQAQETQYF.

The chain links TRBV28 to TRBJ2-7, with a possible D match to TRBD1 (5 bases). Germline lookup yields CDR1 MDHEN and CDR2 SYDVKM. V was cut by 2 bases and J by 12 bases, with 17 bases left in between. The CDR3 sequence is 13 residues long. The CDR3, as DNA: TGTGCCAGCAGTTTAAGAGACTCAGGGTTTTGGTACTTC. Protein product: CASSLRDSGFWYF. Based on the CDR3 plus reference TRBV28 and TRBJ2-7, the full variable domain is DVKVTQSSRYLVKRTGEKVFLECVQDMDHENMFWYRQDPGLGLRLIYFSYDVKMKEKGDIPEGYSVSREKKERFSLILESASTNQTSMYLCASSLRDSGFWYFGPGTRLTVT.

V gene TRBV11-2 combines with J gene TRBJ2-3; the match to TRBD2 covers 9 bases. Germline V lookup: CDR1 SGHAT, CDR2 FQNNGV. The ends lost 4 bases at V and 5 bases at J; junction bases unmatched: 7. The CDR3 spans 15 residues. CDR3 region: CASSSRTSDLDTQYF. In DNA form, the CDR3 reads TGTGCCAGCAGCTCAAGGACTAGCGATTTAGATACGCAGTATTTT.

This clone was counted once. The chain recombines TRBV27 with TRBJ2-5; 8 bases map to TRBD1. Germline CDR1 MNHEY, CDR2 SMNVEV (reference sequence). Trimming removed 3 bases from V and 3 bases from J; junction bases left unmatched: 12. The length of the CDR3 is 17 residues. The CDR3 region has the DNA TGTGCCAGCAGTTTTCGCCAGGGGGCCCGAAAAGAAGAGACCCAGTACTTC. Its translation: CASSFRQGARKEETQYF.

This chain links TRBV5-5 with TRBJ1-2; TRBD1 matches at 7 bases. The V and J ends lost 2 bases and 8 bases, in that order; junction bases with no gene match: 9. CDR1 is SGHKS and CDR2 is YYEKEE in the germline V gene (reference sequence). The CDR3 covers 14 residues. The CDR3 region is CASSLDRGTAGYTF. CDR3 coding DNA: TGTGCCAGCAGCTTAGACAGAGGGACAGCAGGCTACACCTTC.

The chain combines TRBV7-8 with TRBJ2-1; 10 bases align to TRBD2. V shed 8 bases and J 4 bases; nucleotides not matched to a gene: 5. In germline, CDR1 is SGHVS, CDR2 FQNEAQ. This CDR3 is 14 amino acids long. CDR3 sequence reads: CASLTSGMYNEQFF. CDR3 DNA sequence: TGTGCCAGCCTAACTAGCGGGATGTACAATGAGCAGTTCTTC.

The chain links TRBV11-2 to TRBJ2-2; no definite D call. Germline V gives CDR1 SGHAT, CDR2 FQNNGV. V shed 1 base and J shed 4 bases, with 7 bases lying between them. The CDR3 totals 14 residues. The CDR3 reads CASSLVGSTGELFF. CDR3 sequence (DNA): TGTGCCAGCAGCTTAGTTGGTAGCACCGGGGAGCTGTTTTTT.

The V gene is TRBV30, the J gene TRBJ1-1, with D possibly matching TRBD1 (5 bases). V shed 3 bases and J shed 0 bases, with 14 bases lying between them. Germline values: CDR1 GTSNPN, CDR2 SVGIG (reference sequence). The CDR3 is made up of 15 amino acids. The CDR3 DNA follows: TGTGCCTGGAGGCCGCTGACAGAGATGAACACTGAAGCTTTCTTT. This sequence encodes CAWRPLTEMNTEAFF.

CDR3 DNA: TGTGCCAGCAGCTTAGGTTTGCTATTGAACACTGAAGCTTTCTTT. This translates into CASSLGLLLNTEAFF. V is TRBV7-2 and J is TRBJ1-1, with D unresolved. There are 15 residues in the CDR3. Germline V gene lookup returns CDR1 SGHTA and CDR2 FQGNSA. V lost 1 base and J 0 bases, leaving 9 bases between the germline ends.

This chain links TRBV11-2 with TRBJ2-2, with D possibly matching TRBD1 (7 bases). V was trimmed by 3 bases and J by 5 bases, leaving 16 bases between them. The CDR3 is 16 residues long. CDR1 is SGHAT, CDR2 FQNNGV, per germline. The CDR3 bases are TGTGCCAGCAGCTTTTCCGTGGCAGGGGGGACCGGGGAGCTGTTTTTT. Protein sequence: CASSFSVAGGTGELFF.

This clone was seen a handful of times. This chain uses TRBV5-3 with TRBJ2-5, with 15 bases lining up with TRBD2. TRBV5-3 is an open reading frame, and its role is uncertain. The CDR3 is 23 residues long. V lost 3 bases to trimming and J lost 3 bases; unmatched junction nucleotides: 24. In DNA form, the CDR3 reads TGTGCCAGAAGCTCCACCGCGAGGACTAGCGGGAGGGCCGAAATAGAGGGGAAAGAGACCCAGTACTTC. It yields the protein CARSSTARTSGRAEIEGKETQYF.

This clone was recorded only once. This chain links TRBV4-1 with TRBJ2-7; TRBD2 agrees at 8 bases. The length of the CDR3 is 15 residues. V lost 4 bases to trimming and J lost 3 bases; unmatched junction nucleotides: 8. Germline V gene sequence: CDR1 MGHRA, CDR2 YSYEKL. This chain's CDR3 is CASSPWGGGIYEQYF. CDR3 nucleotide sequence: TGCGCCAGCAGCCCGTGGGGCGGGGGGATCTACGAGCAGTACTTC.

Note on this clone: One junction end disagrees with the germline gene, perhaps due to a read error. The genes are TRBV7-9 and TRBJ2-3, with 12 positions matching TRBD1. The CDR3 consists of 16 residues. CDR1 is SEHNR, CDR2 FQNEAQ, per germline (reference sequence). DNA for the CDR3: TGTTCCAGCAGCTTAGGGACAGGGGGCCCAACAGATACGCAGTATTTT. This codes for CSSSLGTGGPTDTQYF. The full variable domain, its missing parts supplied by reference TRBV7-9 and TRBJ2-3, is DTGVSQNPRHKITKRGQNVTFRCDPISEHNRLYWYRQTLGQGPEFLTYFQNEAQLEKSRLLSDRFSAERPKGSFSTLEIQRTEQGDSAMYLCSSSLGTGGPTDTQYFGPGTRLTVL.

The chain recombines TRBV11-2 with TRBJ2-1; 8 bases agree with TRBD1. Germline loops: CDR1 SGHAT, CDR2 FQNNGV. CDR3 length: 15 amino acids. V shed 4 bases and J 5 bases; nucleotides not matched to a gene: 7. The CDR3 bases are TGTGCCAGCAGCTCTGGACAGGGTTATAACAATGAGCAGTTCTTC. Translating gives CASSSGQGYNNEQFF.

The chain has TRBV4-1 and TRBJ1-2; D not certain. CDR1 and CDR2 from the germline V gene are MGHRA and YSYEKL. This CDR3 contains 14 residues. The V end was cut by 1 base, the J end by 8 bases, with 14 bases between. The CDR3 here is CASSQVGDWRGYTF. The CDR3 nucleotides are TGCGCCAGCAGCCAAGTGGGAGACTGGCGGGGCTACACCTTC.

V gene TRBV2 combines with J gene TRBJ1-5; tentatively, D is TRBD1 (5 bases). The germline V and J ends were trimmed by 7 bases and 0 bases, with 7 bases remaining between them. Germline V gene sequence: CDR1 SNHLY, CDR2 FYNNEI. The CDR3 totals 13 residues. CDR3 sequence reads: CASTRVSNQPQHF. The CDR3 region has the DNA TGTGCCAGCACCAGGGTTAGCAATCAGCCCCAGCATTTT.

The CDR3 DNA sequence: TGTGCCAGCAGTCCAAGGAGGGAGGGCGTTAACACTGAAGCTTTCTTT. Amino acid sequence: CASSPRREGVNTEAFF. V is TRBV27 and J is TRBJ1-1; D unclear. CDR1 MNHEY and CDR2 SMNVEV come from the germline V gene (reference sequence). The CDR3 length is 16 residues. V was trimmed by 5 bases and J by 2 bases, leaving 18 bases between them.